The 28 T cell receptor beta chains in this list originate from one sample, sequenced in a study of regulatory T cells in long-lasting Graves disease. The authors built TCR beta libraries using iRepertoire HTBI primers and Arm-PCR of CDR3 regions. In TCRdb, the multiplex PCR reads were re-called with MiXCR into one record per CDR3 protein. The table records around 400,000 distinct CDR3 sequences, about 15% of them present only once. Time point indicated: newly diagnosed GD, antithyroid drugs for less than 3 months. From RNA extracted from PBMCs, the TCR library was made. These data are also associated with another study on T cells in Graves' hyperthyroidism and ophthalmopathy.

The source was peripheral blood mononuclear cells (PBMCs), collected at new diagnosis, from a patient treated with antithyroid drugs. The receptor source for this set is a woman aged 40-49 years with Graves disease.

At least ten counts were recorded for this clonotype. The genes are TRBV20-1 and TRBJ2-7, with TRBD2 identical over 8 bases. Germline V lookup: CDR1 DFQATT, CDR2 SNEGSKA (reference sequence). This CDR3 has 16 amino acids. Trimming took 1 base from V and 2 from J; bases not matched to a gene: 10. This CDR3 reads CSARALGSGLAYEQYF. The CDR3 nucleotides read TGCAGTGCTAGAGCCCTGGGATCGGGACTAGCCTACGAGCAGTACTTC.

In its sample, this clonotype was seen many times. The genes are TRBV28 and TRBJ2-7; TRBD2 agrees at 7 bases. CDR3 length equals 17 residues. J lost 3 bases, V lost 6 bases, and 17 bases had no gene match. CDR1 and CDR2 (germline): MDHEN, SYDVKM. The CDR3 nucleotides are TGTGCCAGCAGAAGCGGGCTGTTTGGGCGGGAGCGCTACGAGCAGTACTTC. It is translated as CASRSGLFGRERYEQYF.

This clonotype was recorded many times. The J gene is TRBJ2-5, the V gene TRBV28; no clear D gene. This CDR3 contains 12 residues. Germline CDR1 MDHEN, CDR2 SYDVKM. Trimming cost V 10 bases and J 5 bases, with 14 bases left between them. The CDR3 DNA sequence: TGTGCCATCAGCACTGGTAGGGAGACCCAGTACTTC. It encodes CAISTGRETQYF.

There are many counts of this clonotype. The V and J genes are TRBV13 and TRBJ2-5, with D perhaps TRBD1 or TRBD2 (5 bases each). V lost 0 bases and J 10 bases, leaving 24 bases between the germline ends. CDR1 and CDR2 (germline): PRHDT, FYEKMQ (reference sequence). The length of the CDR3 is 17 residues. CDR3 residues: CASSLGGPPGPQQGQYF. CDR3 DNA: TGTGCCAGCAGCTTAGGGGGGCCTCCGGGACCTCAGCAGGGCCAGTACTTC.

This clonotype has ten or more counts. This rearrangement joins TRBV7-9 to TRBJ2-2; D call uncertain. The germline gives CDR1 SEHNR, CDR2 FQNEAQ (reference sequence). Trimming removed 6 bases from V and 4 bases from J, with 9 bases in between. The CDR3 length is 13 residues. Written as DNA, the CDR3 is TGTGCCAGCAGGGGCACGTCCACCGGGGAGCTGTTTTTT. It translates to CASRGTSTGELFF. The full variable domain, rest sourced from reference TRBV7-9 and TRBJ2-2, is DTGVSQNPRHKITKRGQNVTFRCDPISEHNRLYWYRQTLGQGPEFLTYFQNEAQLEKSRLLSDRFSAERPKGSFSTLEIQRTEQGDSAMYLCASRGTSTGELFFGEGSRLTVL.

This clonotype was seen a few times. V and J are TRBV9 and TRBJ1-5; no reliable D call. V gave up 0 bases and J gave up 5 bases, with 6 bases separating them. The CDR3 runs to 13 residues. Germline-derived CDR1 and CDR2 are SGDLS and YYNGEE. CDR3 sequence: CASSVGAHQPQHF. Here the CDR3 DNA reads TGTGCCAGCAGCGTAGGGGCCCATCAGCCCCAGCATTTT.

V and J are TRBV4-2 and TRBJ2-2; 8 bases are shared with TRBD1. Unmatched junction bases numbered 9, after V lost 0 bases and J lost 3 bases. The germline V gene encodes CDR1 LGHNA and CDR2 YNFKEQ. The CDR3 spans 18 residues. The CDR3 sequence: CASSQDQRQGADTGELFF. The CDR3 DNA reads as TGTGCCAGCAGCCAAGATCAACGGCAGGGGGCGGACACCGGGGAGCTGTTTTTT.

Worth noting for this clonotype: This may arise from a read error, as a much more abundant clone is one base away. J is TRBJ1-5 and V is TRBV7-2, with a weak D call TRBD1 (6 bases). The CDR3 is made up of 16 amino acids. Germline V gene sequence: CDR1 SGHTA, CDR2 FQGNSA. In DNA, the CDR3 is TGTGCCAGCAGCGTGGTAGGGGGGACTAGCAATCAGCCCCATCATTTT. Its protein product is CASSVVGGTSNQPHHF.

This clonotype was counted only a few times. The chain recombines TRBV29-1 with TRBJ2-1, with TRBD2 matching over 7 bases. This CDR3 contains 13 residues. Germline assignment: CDR1 SQVTM and CDR2 ANQGSEA. V shed 7 bases, J shed 7 bases, and the junction held 10 bases outside the gene matches. The CDR3 loop is CSASPSGGNEQFF. Written as DNA, the CDR3 is TGCAGCGCATCCCCTAGCGGCGGAAATGAGCAGTTCTTC.

This clonotype was recorded many times. The V call is TRBV13, the J call TRBJ2-1, with TRBD2 identical over 7 bases. Trimming removed 3 bases from V and 4 bases from J; junction bases left unmatched: 6. The germline gives CDR1 PRHDT, CDR2 FYEKMQ (reference sequence). The CDR3 loop spans 15 amino acids. The CDR3 DNA follows: TGTGCCAGCAGCTTGGGGGGGACTTCGTACAATGAGCAGTTCTTC. It yields the protein CASSLGGTSYNEQFF.

V gene TRBV20-1 combines with J gene TRBJ1-1, with a weak D call TRBD1 (5 bases). The V and J ends lost 6 bases and 0 bases respectively, with 14 bases between them. The germline gives CDR1 DFQATT, CDR2 SNEGSKA (reference sequence). The length of the CDR3 is 14 residues. CDR3 in amino acids: CSALAGTVNTEAFF. The CDR3 nucleotides are TGCAGTGCCCTAGCCGGGACGGTGAACACTGAAGCTTTCTTT.

The chain joins TRBV9 to TRBJ2-1; D might be TRBD1 or TRBD2, each matching 5 bases. The CDR3 consists of 14 residues. Germline CDR1 SGDLS, CDR2 YYNGEE. V was trimmed by 3 bases and J by 4 bases, leaving 11 bases between them. CDR3 residues: CASSGGADYNEQFF. The CDR3 DNA reads TGTGCCAGCAGCGGAGGGGCAGATTACAATGAGCAGTTCTTC.

This clonotype has a count of ten or more. J is TRBJ2-5 and V is TRBV7-9; TRBD1 is a possible D gene (5 bases). Trimming cost V 8 bases and J 2 bases, with 12 bases left between them. CDR3 length: 13 amino acids. Germline-derived CDR1 and CDR2 are SEHNR and FQNEAQ (reference sequence). The CDR3 DNA follows: TGTGCCAGCGAACAGGAGATACAAGAGACCCAGTACTTC. Its protein product is CASEQEIQETQYF.

This clonotype was detected only once. The likely explanation is a read error, given a far larger clone one base away. This CDR3 reads CASRGGFYKQYF. The CDR3 nucleotides are TGTGCCAGCAGGGGGGGTTTTTACAAGCAGTACTTC. The chain is built from TRBV7-2 and TRBJ2-7, with D perhaps TRBD2 (6 bases). The V gene lost 6 bases and the J gene lost 8 bases, with 14 bases spanning the gap. The CDR3 runs 12 residues. From germline, CDR1 is SGHTA and CDR2 FQGNSA.

This clonotype occurred many times. This chain links TRBV5-6 with TRBJ2-2; D not resolved. The CDR3 runs 16 residues. Germline CDR1 and CDR2: SGHDT and YYEEEE. The germline V and J ends were trimmed by 5 bases and 3 bases, with 17 bases remaining between them. In DNA, the CDR3 is TGTGCCAGCAGTCCCCCTCGGTCGCGGCACACCGGGGAGCTGTTTTTT. It translates to CASSPPRSRHTGELFF.

This clonotype showed up just a few times. The chain combines TRBV7-2 with TRBJ2-2; 16 positions match TRBD2. J was trimmed by 7 bases and V by 4 bases; bases with no gene match: 3. The CDR3 loop spans 16 amino acids. The germline V gene encodes CDR1 SGHTA and CDR2 FQGNSA. CDR3 loop: CASSSGLAGGGGELFF. The CDR3 DNA sequence: TGTGCCAGCAGCTCGGGACTAGCGGGAGGGGGCGGGGAGCTGTTTTTT.

At least ten counts were recorded for this clonotype. The chain combines TRBV7-8 with TRBJ2-2, with TRBD2 matching over 8 bases. The CDR3 has 12 residues. The trim removed 6 bases at V and 6 bases at J, leaving 0 bases unmatched. Germline loops: CDR1 SGHVS, CDR2 FQNEAQ. The CDR3 here is CASRAGAGELFF. Here the CDR3 DNA reads TGTGCCAGCAGAGCGGGAGCCGGGGAGCTGTTTTTT. The full variable domain, its missing parts supplied by reference TRBV7-8 and TRBJ2-2, is GAGVSQSPRYKVAKRGQDVALRCDPISGHVSLFWYQQALGQGPEFLTYFQNEAQLDKSGLPSDRFFAERPEGSVSTLKIQRTQQEDSAVYLCASRAGAGELFFGEGSRLTVL.

This clonotype was counted ten times or more. The rearrangement joins TRBV28 to TRBJ2-1, with 9 positions matching TRBD2. Trimming at V came to 4 bases and at J to 6 bases, leaving 10 bases not matched to a gene. The CDR3 totals 16 residues. The germline V gene encodes CDR1 MDHEN and CDR2 SYDVKM. This CDR3 is CASSSAVLAGSNEQFF. For the CDR3, the DNA is TGTGCCAGCAGTTCGGCTGTTCTAGCGGGATCCAATGAGCAGTTCTTC. The variable domain in full, completed from reference TRBV28 and TRBJ2-1, reads DVKVTQSSRYLVKRTGEKVFLECVQDMDHENMFWYRQDPGLGLRLIYFSYDVKMKEKGDIPEGYSVSREKKERFSLILESASTNQTSMYLCASSSAVLAGSNEQFFGPGTRLTVL.

There are many counts of this clonotype. The chain links TRBV15 to TRBJ2-7, with TRBD1 identical over 7 bases. V shed 0 bases and J 3 bases; nucleotides not matched to a gene: 32. The CDR3 has 24 residues. Germline CDR1 is LNHNV and CDR2 is YYDKDF (reference sequence). The CDR3 coding sequence is TGTGCCACCAGCAGAGATGCGGTCGAGGCACCGGAGAGTTCACAGGGGTCGATAAACTACGAGCAGTACTTC. Translating it yields CATSRDAVEAPESSQGSINYEQYF.

The chain carries TRBV3-1 and TRBJ1-4, with D possibly TRBD1 on 6 matching bases. Germline CDR1 LGHDT, CDR2 YNNKEL (reference sequence). The CDR3 extends over 14 amino acids. With 3 bases removed from V and 7 bases from J, the gap between germline ends came to 12 bases. This CDR3 reads CASSQQGQSEKLFF. The CDR3 coding sequence is TGTGCCAGCAGCCAGCAGGGACAATCTGAAAAACTGTTTTTT.

This chain uses TRBV5-4 with TRBJ2-1; D may correspond to TRBD1 or TRBD2 (5 bases each). V was cut by 4 bases and J by 5 bases, with 13 bases left in between. The CDR3 consists of 14 residues. Germline CDR1 SGHNT, CDR2 YYREEE (reference sequence). The CDR3 loop is CASSPGQGDNEQFF. CDR3 in DNA: TGTGCCAGCAGCCCGGGGCAGGGCGACAATGAGCAGTTCTTC.

This clonotype was counted at least ten times. One end of the junction fails to match germline, which may point to a read error. The gene calls are TRBV5-5 and TRBJ2-2, with D unresolved. Germline values: CDR1 SGHKS, CDR2 YYEKEE (reference sequence). The length of the CDR3 is 15 residues. CDR3 coding DNA: TGTGCCAGCCGCTTGGAAGGGCCACCCACCGGGGAGCTGTTTTTT. Translation gives CASRLEGPPTGELFF.

In the case of this clonotype: Only one base separates this from a far larger clonotype, so it likely reflects a read error. V is TRBV11-3 and J is TRBJ2-5; TRBD2 aligns across 11 bases. Germline V gene lookup returns CDR1 SGHNT and CDR2 YENEEA. The CDR3 spans 20 residues. J was trimmed by 11 bases and V by 2 bases; bases with no gene match: 25. Here the CDR3 DNA reads TGTGCCAGCAGCTTAAGGCCTAGCGGGAGGCTCGTCCCCTCCTACAATGAGCAGTACTTC. This codes for CASSLRPSGRLVPSYNEQYF.

This clonotype has ten or more counts. The J gene is TRBJ1-4, the V gene TRBV27; D unclear. From germline, CDR1 is MNHEY and CDR2 SMNVEV (reference sequence). Trimming took 2 bases from V and 3 from J, leaving 13 bases between them. The CDR3 is 16 residues long. The CDR3 region is CASSLTPVGSNEKLFF. CDR3 DNA sequence: TGTGCCAGCAGTTTAACCCCAGTGGGATCTAATGAAAAACTGTTTTTT.

At least ten counts were recorded for this clonotype. The chain carries TRBV12-3 or TRBV12-4 and TRBJ1-2; tentatively, D is TRBD1 (5 bases). Trimming stripped 2 bases from V and 2 bases from J, with 12 bases between. The CDR3 sequence is 15 residues long. Here the CDR3 DNA reads TGTGCCAGCAGTTTACTTGGGGCGAGGAACTATGGCTACACCTTC. Amino acids: CASSLLGARNYGYTF.

This clonotype was seen more than once but under ten times. The J gene is TRBJ1-5, the V gene TRBV6-1, with a weak D call TRBD1 (5 bases). The CDR3 totals 13 residues. The V end was cut by 1 base, the J end by 13 bases, with 14 bases between. CDR1 MNHNS and CDR2 SASEGT come from the germline V gene. This CDR3 is CASSEGLRDLQHF. The CDR3 coding sequence is TGTGCCAGCAGTGAAGGGTTGAGGGACCTTCAGCATTTT.

This clonotype was picked up many times. The chain couples TRBV2 to TRBJ2-7; no clear D. Germline V gene sequence: CDR1 SNHLY, CDR2 FYNNEI. V dropped 4 bases and J dropped 3 bases, with 4 bases sitting between them. This CDR3 comprises 11 residues. The CDR3, as DNA: TGTGCCAGCAGTGTCAGCTACGAGCAGTACTTC. Encoded protein: CASSVSYEQYF. Filled out from reference TRBV2 and TRBJ2-7, the complete variable domain reads EPEVTQTPSHQVTQMGQEVILRCVPISNHLYFYWYRQILGQKVEFLVSFYNNEISEKSEIFDDQFSVERPDGSNFTLKIRSTKLEDSAMYFCASSVSYEQYFGPGTRLTVT.

This clonotype was seen a handful of times. V and J are TRBV18 and TRBJ2-6; D not certain. Trimming removed 2 bases from V and 0 bases from J, with 5 bases in between. Looked up from germline, CDR1 is KGHSH and CDR2 is LQKENI. The CDR3 sequence is 15 residues long. The DNA of the CDR3 is TGTGCCAGCTCACCAATCGTCTCTGGGGCCAACGTCCTGACTTTC. Residues: CASSPIVSGANVLTF.